The rows below give T cell receptor beta chains drawn from one sample of a study of beta chain features in type 1 diabetes. Data came from immunoSEQ multiplex PCR; TCRdb stores just in-frame clones and leaves some out. The profile shows 970,000 or so clones, about a sixth of them singletons. The material sequenced was naive CD4+ T cells from blood. Receptors were obtained from a woman aged 18-35 years in good health. CDR3s include the opening cysteine and the closing phenylalanine or tryptophan. Fields, in order: clone size, J gene, V gene, D gene, CDR3 protein, CDR3 DNA. The D gene is left open where the match is weak. Size tells how often a clone was seen (once, few, many) or the class of an expanded clone, and some rows leave it out.

-	TRBJ2-7	TRBV7-8	-	CASSPRESSYEQYF	TGTGCCAGCAGCCCTAGGGAGAGCTCCTACGAGCAGTACTTC
few	TRBJ2-5	TRBV10-3	-	CAISESVLRETQYF	TGTGCCATCAGTGAGTCGGTGCTACGAGAGACCCAGTACTTC
-	TRBJ2-5	TRBV28	TRBD2	CASSLWASGIETQYF	TGTGCCAGCAGTTTATGGGCTAGCGGGATTGAGACCCAGTACTTC
-	TRBJ1-1	TRBV10-1	-	CASRENTEAFF	TGCGCCAGCAGGGAGAACACTGAAGCTTTCTTT
-	TRBJ2-7	TRBV21-1	-	CASSRWTGPSYEQYF	TGTGCCAGCAGCAGGTGGACAGGGCCCTCCTACGAGCAGTACTTC
-	TRBJ2-7	TRBV4-2	-	CASSQDRGSYEQYF	TGTGCCAGCAGCCAAGACCGGGGCTCCTACGAGCAGTACTTC
few	TRBJ2-7	TRBV15	-	CATSRDYGAYEQYF	TGTGCCACCAGCAGAGATTACGGAGCCTACGAGCAGTACTTC
few	TRBJ1-2	TRBV19	-	CASTAGRVWGYTF	TGTGCCAGTACCGCCGGACGGGTTTGGGGCTACACCTTC
few	TRBJ2-2	TRBV19	-	CASSTRGPSGELFF	TGTGCCAGTAGTACCAGGGGACCCTCCGGGGAGCTGTTTTTT
few	TRBJ2-5	TRBV11-2	TRBD1	CASSLDRQGVTQYF	TGTGCCAGCAGCTTAGATCGACAGGGGGTGACCCAGTACTTC
few	TRBJ2-3	TRBV19	-	CASAGNGDTQYF	TGTGCCAGTGCAGGGAACGGAGATACGCAGTATTTT
-	TRBJ1-1	TRBV5-1	TRBD1	CASSLPRDRGGDTEAFF	TGCGCCAGCAGCTTGCCCCGGGACAGGGGAGGGGACACTGAAGCTTTCTTT
-	TRBJ1-2	TRBV7-2	-	CASSGYGYTF	TGTGCCAGCAGCGGGTATGGCTACACCTTC
-	TRBJ2-5	TRBV25-1	-	CASSPSWGRGQETQYF	TGTGCCAGCAGCCCGTCGTGGGGCAGGGGACAAGAGACCCAGTACTTC
-	TRBJ2-6	TRBV28	-	CASSFLAGSGANVLTF	TGTGCCAGCAGTTTCCTTGCAGGATCTGGGGCCAACGTCCTGACTTTC
few	TRBJ1-5	TRBV18	-	CASSEGENQPQHF	TGTGCCAGCTCGGAAGGAGAGAATCAGCCCCAGCATTTT
few	TRBJ1-2	TRBV28	TRBD1	CASKVGQVWGGYTF	TGTGCCAGCAAGGTCGGACAGGTTTGGGGCGGCTACACCTTC
few	TRBJ2-7	TRBV5-1	TRBD2	CASSLVLAGTYEQYF	TGCGCCAGCAGCTTGGTATTAGCGGGAACCTACGAGCAGTACTTC
-	TRBJ1-5	TRBV2	-	CASTYHPNQPQHF	TGTGCCAGCACGTATCATCCTAATCAGCCCCAGCATTTT
few	TRBJ2-7	TRBV28	-	CASSLSRVLAEQYF	TGTGCCAGCAGTTTATCCCGGGTTTTGGCCGAGCAGTACTTC
-	TRBJ2-7	TRBV28	TRBD1	CASSQQGARYEQYF	TGTGCCAGCAGTCAACAGGGGGCCCGATACGAGCAGTACTTC
few	TRBJ2-2	TRBV7-9	-	CASSSDGGVATPLF	TGTGCCAGCAGCTCGGACGGGGGAGTTGCTACCCCCCTTTTT
-	TRBJ1-6	TRBV7-9	-	CASSLGDSPLHF	TGTGCCAGCAGCTTGGGTGATTCACCCCTCCACTTT
few	TRBJ2-7	TRBV29-1	TRBD1	CSAWTGGSYEQYF	TGCAGCGCCTGGACAGGGGGCTCCTACGAGCAGTACTTC
-	TRBJ2-5	TRBV18	-	CASSPRGDGETQYF	TGTGCCAGCTCACCACGAGGGGACGGAGAGACCCAGTACTTC
few	TRBJ2-3	TRBV4-2	TRBD2	CASSQEGTSGNGDTQYF	TGTGCCAGCAGCCAAGAGGGGACTAGCGGGAACGGAGATACGCAGTATTTT
-	TRBJ2-5	TRBV5-4	-	CASSLWEWETQYF	TGTGCCAGCAGCTTGTGGGAGTGGGAGACCCAGTACTTC
-	TRBJ2-1	TRBV9	TRBD1	CASSVAGTGLYNEQFF	TGTGCCAGCAGCGTAGCCGGGACAGGTCTCTACAATGAGCAGTTCTTC
-	TRBJ2-5	TRBV9	-	CASSVNTQETQYF	TGTGCCAGCAGCGTAAATACACAAGAGACCCAGTACTTC
-	TRBJ2-7	TRBV7-2	-	CASSLVRASHEQYF	TGTGCCAGCAGCTTAGTGCGCGCCTCCCACGAGCAGTACTTC
few	TRBJ2-7	TRBV27	-	CASSLRGGGHFSYEQYF	TGTGCCAGCAGCCTAAGGGGCGGGGGACACTTCTCCTACGAGCAGTACTTC
few	TRBJ1-5	TRBV2	TRBD1	CASRRQGARNQPQHF	TGTGCCAGCAGACGACAGGGGGCTCGCAATCAGCCCCAGCATTTT
-	TRBJ1-2	TRBV29-1	-	CSVGTIRYGYTF	TGCAGCGTGGGGACAATCCGCTATGGCTACACCTTC
few	TRBJ1-1	TRBV7-9	-	CASRWAGMDTEAFF	TGTGCCTCCAGGTGGGCAGGGATGGACACTGAAGCTTTCTTT
-	TRBJ2-1	TRBV4-3	TRBD2	CASSQGGAGVVNEQFF	TGCGCCAGCAGCCAAGGCGGTGCGGGAGTTGTCAATGAGCAGTTCTTC
few	TRBJ2-1	TRBV19	TRBD1	CASSRGQGDEQFF	TGTGCCAGTAGCCGCGGACAGGGGGATGAGCAGTTCTTC
few	TRBJ2-3	TRBV2	-	CASSVQTTSTDTQYF	TGTGCCAGCAGTGTACAGACAACGAGCACAGATACGCAGTATTTT
-	TRBJ1-2	TRBV7-2	TRBD1	CASSLGATGSYGYTF	TGTGCCAGCAGCTTAGGGGCGACAGGGAGCTATGGCTACACCTTC
few	TRBJ1-2	TRBV6-5	-	CASSSRLNYGYTF	TGTGCCAGCAGTTCCAGGCTTAACTATGGCTACACCTTC
-	TRBJ2-1	TRBV4-3	TRBD2	CASSQDTGTSGYNEQFF	TGCGCCAGCAGCCAAGATACGGGGACTAGCGGGTACAATGAGCAGTTCTTC
-	TRBJ2-7	TRBV5-1	-	CASSPFPMGASSYEQYF	TGCGCCAGCAGCCCCTTCCCGATGGGGGCAAGCTCCTACGAGCAGTACTTC
-	TRBJ2-7	TRBV28	TRBD2	CASSRYSGIRHEQYF	TGTGCCAGCAGTCGATACAGCGGGATCCGGCACGAGCAGTACTTC